This T cell receptor beta chain was captured by sequencing in a study of vaccination effects on CD4 cells after COVID-19. Worth noting for this clone: Its antigen is not identified. One junction end disagrees with the germline gene, perhaps due to a read error.

Profiled with immunoSEQ multiplex PCR; TCRdb holds only in-frame clones, not every one. The data hold 42,000 or so clones, with around 72% observed a single time. This CDR3 comprises 13 residues. Germline CDR1 is SGHTA and CDR2 is FQGTGA. CD4+ T cells specific for antigen were expanded with viral peptide pools by the ViraFEST assay before sequencing. It was after 10 days of culture that CD4+ T cells were isolated. Between March and December 2020, the person had a SARS-CoV-2 infection that PCR confirmed. The receptor's source is a human donor who had a prior SARS-CoV-2 infection. The starting material was CD4+ T cells from PBMCs cultured with a peptide pool, obtained before COVID-19 vaccination. V usage is TRBV7-3 and J usage is TRBJ1-1; D gene unclear. The CDR3 sequence: CASSITSGTTAFF. CDR3 sequence (DNA): TGTGCCAGCAGCATAACTTCGGGTACGACAGCTTTCTTT.